This TCR beta chain was identified during a study of T cell responses to AZD1222 COVID-19 vaccine. V was pared by 5 bases and J by 3 bases, with 2 bases between. This CDR3 contains 10 residues. Notes on the study in general: Most donors were white British and more were female, and clonal diversity was possibly underestimated. Unmutated variant regions are reportedly the target of nearly half of TCRs that are spike-specific. Spike-specific TCR repertoires showed rising breadth and depth after two AZD1222 doses.

Comments on this clone: Its cognate antigen is unknown.

Using immunoSEQ multiplex PCR, the repertoire was profiled, and TCRdb retains in-frame clones only, with some absent. In the table there are about 99,000 clones, 90% to 95% of which are singletons. Sequencing used peripheral blood, obtained on day 0 of AZD1222 vaccination. The chain employs TRBV12-3 or TRBV12-4 and TRBJ2-7; D gene ambiguous. The origin of this receptor is an adult in good health. CDR3 DNA: TGTGCCAGCAGTAACTACGAGCAGTACTTC. Its translation is CASSNYEQYF.